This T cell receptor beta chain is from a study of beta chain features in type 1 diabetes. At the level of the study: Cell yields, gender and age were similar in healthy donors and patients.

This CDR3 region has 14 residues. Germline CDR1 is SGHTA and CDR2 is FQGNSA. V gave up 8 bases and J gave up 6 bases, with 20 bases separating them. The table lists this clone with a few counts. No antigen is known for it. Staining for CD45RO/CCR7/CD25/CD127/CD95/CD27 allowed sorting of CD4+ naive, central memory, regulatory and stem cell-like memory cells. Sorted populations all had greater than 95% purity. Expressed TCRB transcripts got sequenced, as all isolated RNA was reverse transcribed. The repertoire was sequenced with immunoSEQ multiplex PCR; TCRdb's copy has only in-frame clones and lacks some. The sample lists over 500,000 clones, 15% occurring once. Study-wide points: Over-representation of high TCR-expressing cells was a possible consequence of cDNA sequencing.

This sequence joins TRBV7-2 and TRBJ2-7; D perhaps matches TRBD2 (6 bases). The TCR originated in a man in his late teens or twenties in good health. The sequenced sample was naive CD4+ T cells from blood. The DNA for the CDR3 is TGTGCCAGCTTATTAGGGGCGGGAAGTGGCGAGCAGTACTTC. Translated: CASLLGAGSGEQYF.